Shown below are 6 T cell receptor beta chains from a single sample sequenced in a study of a mutant IDH1 vaccine in newly diagnosed glioma (dated by TCRdb to the early 2020s). This specimen's time point label, per the study, means: baseline, week 1 (first vaccination visit). The treatment or condition label, as the study defines it: pre-vaccination baseline after standard-of-care therapy. Library preparation employed the immunoSEQ multiplex PCR assay. This is the immuneACCESS table as TCRdb keeps it, with only in-frame sequences that have V and J called. A part of the clones is gone; compared with another copy, unresolved V genes explain less than half, and the rest is unexplained. This sample is represented by tens of thousands of clones; 82% of them were singletons. The ten largest clones capture approximately 20% of the sample. Sequencing was performed on PBMCs, taken from a glioma patient treated with radiotherapy, temozolomide or both. The receptors originated from a young man with glioma.

CDR3 nucleotides: TGCGCCAGCAGTGAAGGGCACAGGGATGAGGCGATGAACACTGAAGCTTTCTTT. It codes for CASSEGHRDEAMNTEAFF. The V call is TRBV10-1, the J call TRBJ1-1; the D gene is possibly TRBD1 (6 bases). Germline V lookup: CDR1 WNHNN, CDR2 SYGVQD (reference sequence). CDR3 length: 18 residues. The V gene lost 3 bases and the J gene lost 0 bases, with 20 bases spanning the gap.

The CDR3 bases are TGTGCCAGCAGCTTAGCGCCAGAAAAAGCCTACGAGCAGTACTTC. This translates into CASSLAPEKAYEQYF. The chain employs TRBV7-2 and TRBJ2-7; D gene uncertain. The germline V gene encodes CDR1 SGHTA and CDR2 FQGNSA. CDR3 length equals 15 residues. Between the trimmed V and J ends, which lost 0 bases and 2 bases, there was a span of 11 bases.

V is TRBV2 and J is TRBJ2-7, with D unclear. The CDR3 is made up of 11 amino acids. V lost 3 bases and J lost 3, with 3 bases in between. CDR1 SNHLY and CDR2 FYNNEI come from the germline V gene. The CDR3 region has the DNA TGTGCCAGCAGTGACTACTACGAGCAGTACTTC. This encodes CASSDYYEQYF.

V gene TRBV5-1 combines with J gene TRBJ2-1, with TRBD1 identical over 9 bases. Germline V gives CDR1 SGHRS, CDR2 YFSETQ. V lost 4 bases to trimming and J lost 6 bases; unmatched junction nucleotides: 8. CDR3 length: 15 amino acids. CDR3 sequence (DNA): TGCGCCAGCAGCCCAGGGACAGGGAGGACCAATGAGCAGTTCTTC. It specifies CASSPGTGRTNEQFF.

The chain links TRBV4-3 to TRBJ1-2; maybe TRBD1 (5 bases). The germline CDR1 and CDR2 sequences are LGHNA and YSLEER. CDR3 size: 21 residues. Trimming took 0 bases from V and 0 from J, leaving 26 bases between them. The CDR3 loop reads CASSQEPMFAGEVGANYGYTF. The CDR3 DNA is TGCGCCAGCAGCCAAGAACCCATGTTTGCGGGGGAAGTGGGAGCTAACTATGGCTACACCTTC.

CDR3 loop: CSVHRSDMNTEAFF. In nucleotides, the CDR3 is TGCAGCGTGCACAGGAGCGATATGAACACTGAAGCTTTCTTT. V usage is TRBV29-1 and J usage is TRBJ1-1, with a tentative D call TRBD1 (5 bases). Germline CDR1 and CDR2: SQVTM and ANQGSEA. V lost 6 bases and J 0 bases, leaving 14 bases between the germline ends. The CDR3 totals 14 residues.